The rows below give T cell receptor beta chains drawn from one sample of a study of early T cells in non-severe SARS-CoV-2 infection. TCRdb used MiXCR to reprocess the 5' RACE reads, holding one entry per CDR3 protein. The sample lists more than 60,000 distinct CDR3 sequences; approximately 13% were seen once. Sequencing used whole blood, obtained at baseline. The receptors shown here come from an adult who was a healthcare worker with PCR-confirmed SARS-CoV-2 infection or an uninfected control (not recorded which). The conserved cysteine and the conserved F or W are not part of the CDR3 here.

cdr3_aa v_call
ATSDLPTGVNGELF TRBV24-1
ASSLYSLGSYNEQF TRBV28
SVESRQNTEAF TRBV29-1
ATSVGLGALEGYT TRBV15
ASNSGGAQETQY TRBV9
ASRKGRGGSPLH TRBV9
ASSYEAEAF TRBV5-6
ASSSTPQGPLSYEQY TRBV7-2
ASSGRSSHYGYT TRBV9
ASSPQPTGRFETQY TRBV3-1
ASSWPGAYEQY TRBV28
SARDVRRVNQPQH TRBV20-1
ASGYPGTGGWY TRBV2
ASSLVGRGPREQY TRBV11-2
ASSSRLAGGPTRETQY TRBV28
ASRETGANVLT TRBV9
ASSQVGRGENIQY TRBV14
SARDHRGLRETQY TRBV20-1
ASRPTGRTGTGGYT TRBV6-2/TRBV6-3
ASSNFRGSSSGANVLT TRBV6-5
ASSSPNTGELF TRBV7-3
ASSDQLSYNEQF TRBV6-2/TRBV6-3
ASSGSTGTSLEQY TRBV6-5
SAREAGEQF TRBV20-1
ASSLDQARRTGELF TRBV11-2
SVDGPGRGREQY TRBV29-1
ASSYSGLAGDEQF TRBV7-2
ASGGGTDTQY TRBV28
SVGWRGGLEQF TRBV29-1
VSSGSYNEQF TRBV7-9
SARGLRGHIEQF TRBV20-1
ASSPGTGGKTQY TRBV18
ASSLEGESTEAF TRBV5-6
ASKRQGARTAEAF TRBV6-6
ASSPPTGRTGYGYT TRBV18
ASSHNREQY TRBV28
ASSVAQRGYNEQF TRBV9
ACGGGQPQH TRBV6-6
ATSSLQGSSQTQY TRBV15
ASSPFAGGPGELF TRBV7-8
ASSSLARGNEQF TRBV28
ASSFTGRETQY TRBV27
ASSPNTMYQETQY TRBV6-2/TRBV6-3
ASSSWPSSYEQY TRBV7-9
ASSSQGFGNSPLH TRBV11-2
ASSLKRTGGETQY TRBV11-2
ASSVDGRGEETQY TRBV9
ASSATGPEQY TRBV18
ASSLARNTEAF TRBV5-1